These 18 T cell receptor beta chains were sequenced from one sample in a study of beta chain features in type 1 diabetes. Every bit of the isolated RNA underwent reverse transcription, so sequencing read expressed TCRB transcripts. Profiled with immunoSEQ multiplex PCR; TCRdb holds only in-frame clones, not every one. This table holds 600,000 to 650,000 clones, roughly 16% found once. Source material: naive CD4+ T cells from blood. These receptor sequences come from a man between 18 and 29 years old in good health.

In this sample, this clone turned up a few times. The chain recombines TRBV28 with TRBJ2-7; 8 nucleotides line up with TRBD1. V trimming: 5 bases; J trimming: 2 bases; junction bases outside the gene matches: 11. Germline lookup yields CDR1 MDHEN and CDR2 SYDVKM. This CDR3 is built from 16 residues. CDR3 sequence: CASSLYDRGNTYEQYF. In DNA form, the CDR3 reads TGTGCCAGCAGTCTCTATGACAGGGGAAATACCTACGAGCAGTACTTC.

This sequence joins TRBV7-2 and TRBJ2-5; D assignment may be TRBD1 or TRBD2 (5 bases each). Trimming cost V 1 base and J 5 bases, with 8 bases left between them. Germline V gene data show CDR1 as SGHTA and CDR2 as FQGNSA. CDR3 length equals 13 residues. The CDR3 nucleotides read TGTGCCAGCAGCTTAGTGGGACCCGAGACCCAGTACTTC. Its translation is CASSLVGPETQYF.

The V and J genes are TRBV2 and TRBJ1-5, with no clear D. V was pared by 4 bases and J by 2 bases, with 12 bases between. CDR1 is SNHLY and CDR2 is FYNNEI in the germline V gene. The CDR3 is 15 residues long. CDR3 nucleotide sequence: TGTGCCAGCAGTGCGCAGCCTAATGGCAATCAGCCCCAGCATTTT. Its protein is CASSAQPNGNQPQHF.

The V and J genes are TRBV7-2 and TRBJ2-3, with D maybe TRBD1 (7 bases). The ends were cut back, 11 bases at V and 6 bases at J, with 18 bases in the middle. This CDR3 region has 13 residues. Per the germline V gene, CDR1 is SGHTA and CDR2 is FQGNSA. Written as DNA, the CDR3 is TGTGCCTTAGCGGAGGGGGCTAGGGATACGCAGTATTTT. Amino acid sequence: CALAEGARDTQYF.

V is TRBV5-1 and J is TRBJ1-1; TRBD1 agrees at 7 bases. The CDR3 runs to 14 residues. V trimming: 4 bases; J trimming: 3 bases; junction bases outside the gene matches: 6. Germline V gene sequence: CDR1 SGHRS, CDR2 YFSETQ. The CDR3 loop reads CASSQQGSDTEAFF. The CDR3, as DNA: TGCGCCAGCAGCCAACAGGGGTCGGACACTGAAGCTTTCTTT.

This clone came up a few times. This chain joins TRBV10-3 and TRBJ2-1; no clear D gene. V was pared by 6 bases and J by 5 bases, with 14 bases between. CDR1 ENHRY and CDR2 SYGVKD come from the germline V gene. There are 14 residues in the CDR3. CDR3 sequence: CAIRRSQTNNEQFF. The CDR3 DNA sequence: TGTGCCATCAGAAGGTCACAGACGAACAATGAGCAGTTCTTC.

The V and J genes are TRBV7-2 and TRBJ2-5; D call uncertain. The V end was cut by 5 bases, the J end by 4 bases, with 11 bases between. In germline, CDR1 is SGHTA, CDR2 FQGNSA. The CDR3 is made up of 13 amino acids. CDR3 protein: CASSRKVGETQYF. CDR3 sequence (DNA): TGTGCCAGCAGCCGCAAGGTCGGAGAGACCCAGTACTTC.

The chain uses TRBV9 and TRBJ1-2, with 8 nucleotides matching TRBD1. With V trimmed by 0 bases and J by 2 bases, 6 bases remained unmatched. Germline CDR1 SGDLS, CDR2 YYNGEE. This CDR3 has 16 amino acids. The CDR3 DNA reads TGTGCCAGCAGCGTAGGAGCAGGGGGCAGCAACTATGGCTACACCTTC. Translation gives CASSVGAGGSNYGYTF.

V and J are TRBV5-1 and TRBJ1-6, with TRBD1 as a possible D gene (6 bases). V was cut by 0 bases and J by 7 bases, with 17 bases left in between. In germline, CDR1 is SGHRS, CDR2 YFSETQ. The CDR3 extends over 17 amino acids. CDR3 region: CASSLEGGGMGNSPLHF. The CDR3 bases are TGCGCCAGCAGCTTGGAAGGAGGGGGTATGGGGAATTCACCCCTCCACTTT.

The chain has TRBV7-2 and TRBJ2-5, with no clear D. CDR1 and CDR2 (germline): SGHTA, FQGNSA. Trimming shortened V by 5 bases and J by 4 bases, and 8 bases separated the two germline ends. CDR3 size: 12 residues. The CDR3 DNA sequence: TGTGCCAGCAGCCGAGGCGCAGAGACCCAGTACTTC. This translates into CASSRGAETQYF.

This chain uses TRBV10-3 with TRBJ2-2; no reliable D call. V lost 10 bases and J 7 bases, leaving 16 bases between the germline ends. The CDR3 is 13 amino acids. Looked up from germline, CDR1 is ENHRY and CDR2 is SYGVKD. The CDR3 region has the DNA TGTGCCACTGGTCCCCTCGGTGGCGGGGAGCTGTTTTTT. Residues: CATGPLGGGELFF.

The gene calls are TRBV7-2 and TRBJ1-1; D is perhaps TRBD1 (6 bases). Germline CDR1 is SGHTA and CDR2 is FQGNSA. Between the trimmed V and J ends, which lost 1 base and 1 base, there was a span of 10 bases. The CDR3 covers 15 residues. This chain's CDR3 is CASSLGGTRNTEAFF. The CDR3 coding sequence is TGTGCCAGCAGCTTAGGGGGGACACGGAACACTGAAGCTTTCTTT.

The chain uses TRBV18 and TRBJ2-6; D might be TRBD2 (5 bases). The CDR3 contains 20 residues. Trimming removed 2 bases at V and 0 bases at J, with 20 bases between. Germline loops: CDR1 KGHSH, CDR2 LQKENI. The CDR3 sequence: CASSPAPPRGTLSGANVLTF. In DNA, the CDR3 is TGTGCCAGCTCACCAGCCCCCCCACGGGGTACCCTCTCTGGGGCCAACGTCCTGACTTTC. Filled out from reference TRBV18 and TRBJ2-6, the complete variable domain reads NAGVMQNPRHLVRRRGQEARLRCSPMKGHSHVYWYRQLPEEGLKFMVYLQKENIIDESGMPKERFSAEFPKEGPSILRIQQVVRGDSAAYFCASSPAPPRGTLSGANVLTFGAGSRLTVL.

The CDR3: CASSIHNQPQHF. CDR3 sequence (DNA): TGTGCCAGTAGTATTCACAATCAGCCCCAGCATTTT. V is TRBV19 and J is TRBJ1-5; D not certain. Trimming left V 3 bases short and J 3 bases short, with 3 bases between. The CDR3 is made up of 12 amino acids. Germline V gene lookup returns CDR1 LNHDA and CDR2 SQIVND (reference sequence).

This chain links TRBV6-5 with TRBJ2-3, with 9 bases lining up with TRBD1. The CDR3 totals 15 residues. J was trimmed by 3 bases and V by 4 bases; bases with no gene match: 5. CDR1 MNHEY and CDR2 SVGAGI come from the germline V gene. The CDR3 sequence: CASSSGQGKTDTQYF. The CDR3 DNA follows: TGTGCCAGCAGTTCAGGACAGGGGAAGACAGATACGCAGTATTTT.

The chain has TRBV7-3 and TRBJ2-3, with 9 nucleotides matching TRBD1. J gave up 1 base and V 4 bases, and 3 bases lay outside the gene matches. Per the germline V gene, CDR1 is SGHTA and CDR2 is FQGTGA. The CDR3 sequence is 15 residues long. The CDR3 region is CASSSRTGGTDTQYF. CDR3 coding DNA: TGTGCCAGCAGCTCACGGACAGGGGGCACAGATACGCAGTATTTT.

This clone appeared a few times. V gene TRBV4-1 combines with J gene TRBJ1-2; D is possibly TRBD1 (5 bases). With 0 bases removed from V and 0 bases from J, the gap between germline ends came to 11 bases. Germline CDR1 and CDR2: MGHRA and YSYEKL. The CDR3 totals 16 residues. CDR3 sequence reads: CASSQEAGNTNYGYTF. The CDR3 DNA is TGCGCCAGCAGCCAAGAGGCAGGGAACACTAACTATGGCTACACCTTC.

The DNA for the CDR3 is TGTGCCATCACCCTGGGAGTGGGCTATGGCTACACCTTC. This translates into CAITLGVGYGYTF. The chain combines TRBV10-3 with TRBJ1-2, with D unclear. V shed 7 bases and J shed 4 bases, with 13 bases lying between them. Germline V gene data show CDR1 as ENHRY and CDR2 as SYGVKD. There are 13 residues in the CDR3.